The 19 T cell receptor beta chains reported below all come from one sample, sequenced in a study of low-dose radiotherapy and immunotherapy resistance in tumors. Priming of first-strand cDNA relied on TRAV- and TRBV-specific primers (covering alpha and beta chains). A constant-region primer paired with the V-primer adapter amplified TCRs over about 20 PCR cycles. TCRdb fed the reads into MiXCR, producing one record per CDR3 protein. The profile shows around 9,000 distinct CDR3 sequences, around 74% of them singletons. These receptors were taken from a human donor with advanced metastatic prostate, ovarian, gallbladder or colorectal cancer (not recorded which). This table probably holds off-target reads from a library built for another chain.

J is TRBJ2-1 and V is TRBV11-2; tentatively, D is TRBD2 (6 bases). The germline V and J ends were trimmed by 6 bases and 0 bases, with 12 bases remaining between them. Looked up from germline, CDR1 is SGHAT and CDR2 is FQNNGV. This CDR3 contains 15 residues. DNA of the CDR3: TGTGCCAGCAGGCGGGACGGAAGCTCCTACAATGAGCAGTTCTTC. Translation gives CASRRDGSSYNEQFF.

The chain recombines TRBV18 with TRBJ1-2, with D perhaps matching TRBD1 (6 bases). Per germline, CDR1 KGHSH and CDR2 LQKENI. The CDR3 loop spans 14 amino acids. Trimming stripped 3 bases from V and 7 bases from J, with 15 bases between. The CDR3 reads CASSPPARGGGYTF. CDR3 coding DNA: TGTGCCAGCTCACCCCCGGCAAGAGGGGGTGGCTACACCTTC.

A few counts support this clonotype. The rearrangement joins TRBV18 to TRBJ1-1; D is unclear. V dropped 8 bases and J dropped 0 bases, with 10 bases sitting between them. Germline CDR1 and CDR2: KGHSH and LQKENI. This CDR3 is 13 amino acids long. The CDR3: CASALGMNTEAFF. The CDR3 coding sequence is TGTGCCAGCGCCCTGGGGATGAACACTGAAGCTTTCTTT.

The chain is built from TRBV11-1 and TRBJ2-7, with TRBD1 matching 9 bases. J was trimmed by 7 bases and V by 5 bases; bases with no gene match: 9. The CDR3 length is 14 residues. Germline CDR1 is SGHAT and CDR2 is FQDESV (reference sequence). DNA for the CDR3: TGTGCCAGCAGCCCCGGGACAGGGAATGCGGAGCAGTACTTC. The encoded protein is CASSPGTGNAEQYF. Full variable domain (rest looked up from reference TRBV11-1 and TRBJ2-7): EAEVAQSPRYKITEKSQAVAFWCDPISGHATLYWYRQILGQGPELLVQFQDESVVDDSQLPKDRFSAERLKGVDSTLKIQPAELGDSAMYLCASSPGTGNAEQYFGPGTRLTVT.

The chain recombines TRBV18 with TRBJ2-7, with D perhaps TRBD1 or TRBD2 (5 bases each). CDR3 size: 15 residues. V was trimmed by 4 bases and J by 1 base, leaving 14 bases between them. Germline-derived CDR1 and CDR2 are KGHSH and LQKENI. The CDR3 sequence: CASSLNTGASYEQYF. The DNA for the CDR3 is TGTGCCAGCTCACTAAATACCGGGGCTTCCTACGAGCAGTACTTC. Full variable domain (missing parts from reference TRBV18 and TRBJ2-7): NAGVMQNPRHLVRRRGQEARLRCSPMKGHSHVYWYRQLPEEGLKFMVYLQKENIIDESGMPKERFSAEFPKEGPSILRIQQVVRGDSAAYFCASSLNTGASYEQYFGPGTRLTVT.

This chain uses TRBV5-1 with TRBJ2-1; TRBD1 matches 8 bases. The CDR3 has 14 amino acids. The junction had 6 bases not matched to a gene; V was cut back by 3 bases and J by 7 bases. Germline lookup yields CDR1 SGHRS and CDR2 YFSETQ. CDR3 sequence: CASSSRTGRNEQFF. The DNA for the CDR3 is TGCGCCAGCAGCTCAAGGACAGGGCGGAATGAGCAGTTCTTC.

The chain's CDR3 is CASSLYMASGRFGELFF. Here the CDR3 DNA reads TGTGCCAGCAGCCTATATATGGCTAGCGGGAGATTCGGGGAGCTGTTTTTT. The rearrangement links TRBV5-6 to TRBJ2-2, with 10 bases lining up with TRBD2. After removal of 4 bases from V and 7 bases from J, the junction contained 13 bases not matched to a gene. Germline values: CDR1 SGHDT, CDR2 YYEEEE. The CDR3 has 17 residues.

This clonotype was observed a single time. In nucleotides, the CDR3 is TGTGCCAGCAGCCAAGTCGGAGTGCAGTACTTC. It codes for CASSQVGVQYF. The chain has TRBV7-2 and TRBJ2-7, with D unresolved. The CDR3 has 11 residues. V lost 5 bases and J 9 bases, leaving 11 bases between the germline ends. Germline V gene data show CDR1 as SGHTA and CDR2 as FQGNSA.

This clonotype was counted a single time. This chain connects TRBV29-1 to TRBJ1-1; D is ambiguous. Per germline, CDR1 SQVTM and CDR2 ANQGSEA. V was shortened by 2 bases and J by 4 bases, with 8 bases between the two germline ends. The CDR3 totals 12 residues. CDR3 region: CSVEYTTTEAFF. The CDR3 DNA is TGCAGCGTTGAATACACTACCACTGAAGCTTTCTTT.

The rearrangement uses TRBV28 and TRBJ2-1; the D call may be TRBD1 or TRBD2 (6 bases each). V dropped 5 bases and J dropped 2 bases, with 16 bases sitting between them. This CDR3 has 16 amino acids. Germline CDR1 is MDHEN and CDR2 is SYDVKM. DNA of the CDR3: TGTGCCAGCAGTGCCATTACCGGGGGCGCCTACAATGAGCAGTTCTTC. Translated: CASSAITGGAYNEQFF.

CDR3 DNA: TGTGCCAGCAGTAGCCGGGGGCGACGCGAGCAGTACTTC. Its protein is CASSSRGRREQYF. V gene TRBV6-5 combines with J gene TRBJ2-7; the D call may be TRBD1 or TRBD2 (6 bases each). Germline lookup yields CDR1 MNHEY and CDR2 SVGAGI. V was trimmed by 5 bases and J by 6 bases, leaving 14 bases between them. This CDR3 is 13 amino acids long.

This clonotype has just one count. The chain carries TRBV12-3 or TRBV12-4 and TRBJ1-6; possible D gene TRBD1, 5 bases. This CDR3 has 13 amino acids. V lost 7 bases to trimming and J lost 8 bases, with 12 bases between them. The chain's CDR3 is CASNQGEHSPLHF. The CDR3 region has the DNA TGTGCCAGCAACCAGGGAGAACATTCACCCCTCCACTTT.

This clonotype was counted once. The V gene is TRBV29-1, the J gene TRBJ2-7; D could derive from TRBD1 or TRBD2 (6 bases each). Trimming left V 4 bases short and J 5 bases short, with 9 bases between. CDR1 is SQVTM, CDR2 ANQGSEA, per germline. The CDR3 runs to 11 residues. Written as DNA, the CDR3 is TGCAGCGTTGCGGGGGCGCACGAGCAGTACTTC. This codes for CSVAGAHEQYF.

This clonotype was detected only a few times. DNA of the CDR3: TGTGCCACCAGTGCAATCGGCGTAATCAATGAGCAGTTCTTC. It yields the protein CATSAIGVINEQFF. The chain recombines TRBV24-1 with TRBJ2-1; no clear D. CDR1 and CDR2 (germline): KGHDR, SFDVKD. The CDR3 has 14 residues. V was cut by 5 bases and J by 6 bases, with 13 bases left in between.

This chain joins TRBV20-1 and TRBJ2-7; 8 bases map to TRBD1. The length of the CDR3 is 13 residues. With 5 bases clipped from V and 6 bases from J, the junction kept 9 bases outside the gene matches. Germline V gives CDR1 DFQATT, CDR2 SNEGSKA (reference sequence). This chain's CDR3 is CSAARQGFREQYF. For the CDR3, the DNA is TGCAGTGCTGCAAGACAGGGGTTTCGCGAGCAGTACTTC.

The chain couples TRBV7-6 to TRBJ2-2; either TRBD1 or TRBD2 may supply D (5 bases each). V lost 2 bases to trimming and J lost 1 base, with 11 bases between them. There are 16 residues in the CDR3. Germline V gene data show CDR1 as SGHVS and CDR2 as FNYEAQ. The CDR3 loop is CASSLSGTRNTGELFF. The CDR3 nucleotides are TGTGCCAGCAGCTTATCCGGGACGCGGAACACCGGGGAGCTGTTTTTT.

The rearrangement links TRBV18 to TRBJ2-7; 7 bases are a match to TRBD1. The CDR3 runs 14 residues. The trim removed 2 bases at V and 0 bases at J, leaving 1 base unmatched. Germline loops: CDR1 KGHSH, CDR2 LQKENI. The CDR3 DNA sequence: TGTGCCAGCTCACCAGGGGACAGCTCCTACGAGCAGTACTTC. This sequence encodes CASSPGDSSYEQYF.

The chain carries TRBV2 and TRBJ2-4; 11 bases agree with TRBD2. Germline lookup yields CDR1 SNHLY and CDR2 FYNNEI. J was trimmed by 5 bases and V by 6 bases; bases with no gene match: 3. The CDR3 extends over 14 amino acids. The CDR3 bases are TGTGCCAGCAGGGAGGGACTAGCGGAAAACATTCAGTACTTC. Its translation: CASREGLAENIQYF.

The CDR3 reads CASSFQRDPYNEQFF. The DNA of the CDR3 is TGTGCCAGCAGCTTCCAGCGGGACCCTTACAATGAGCAGTTCTTC. The chain has TRBV5-5 and TRBJ2-1, with 7 bases fitting TRBD2. V was clipped by 2 bases and J by 4 bases; unmatched bases: 6. The germline V gene encodes CDR1 SGHKS and CDR2 YYEKEE (reference sequence). The CDR3 is 15 residues long.